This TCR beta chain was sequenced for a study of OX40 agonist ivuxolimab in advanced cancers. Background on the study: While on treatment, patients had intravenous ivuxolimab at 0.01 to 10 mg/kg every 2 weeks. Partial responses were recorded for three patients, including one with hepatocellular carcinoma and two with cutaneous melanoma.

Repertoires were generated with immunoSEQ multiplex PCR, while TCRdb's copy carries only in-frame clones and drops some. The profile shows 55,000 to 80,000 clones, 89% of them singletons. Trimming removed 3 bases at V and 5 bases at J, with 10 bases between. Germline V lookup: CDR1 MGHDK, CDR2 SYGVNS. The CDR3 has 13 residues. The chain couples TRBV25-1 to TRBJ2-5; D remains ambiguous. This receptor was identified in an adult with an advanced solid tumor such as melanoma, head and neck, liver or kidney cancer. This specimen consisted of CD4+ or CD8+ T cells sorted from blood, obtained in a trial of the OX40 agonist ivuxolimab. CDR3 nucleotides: TGTGCCAGCAGTGATCGTTGGCCGGAGACCCAGTACTTC. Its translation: CASSDRWPETQYF.